Described below is a single TCR beta chain sequence and its context. The antigen this receptor binds is unknown. There are no base qualities to consult, and no much larger clone falls within one base. The immunoSEQ Assay, a bias-controlled multiplex PCR, was used to amplify TCRbeta CDR3 regions from genomic DNA. From the authors' description of their analysis: The number of nucleated cells in each sample was estimated by amplification of reference gene primers within the assay. To quantify the absolute abundance of each unique TCRbeta CDR3 rearrangement, sequence reads were collapsed and filtered. Productive Simpson clonality was computed per sample as the square root of Simpson's diversity index over productive rearrangements. TCRdb carries this immuneACCESS record with in-frame sequences only. Its versions omit some clonotypes, under half of them owing to an unresolved V gene in the studies checked, with the rest unexplained. V, J and clone size reflect that table, while D and trimming were determined from the DNA. For this sample there are over 150,000 clones; over 70% appear just once. The top ten clonotypes cover 3% to 4% of the sample.

The data were obtained in a study of blood T cell repertoires in COVID-19 (dated by TCRdb to the early 2020s). In the study overall: Samples covering the acute and convalescent phases of COVID-19 were provided by collaborators in the United States, Italy and Spain. The material from the prospective study consisted of cDNA or gDNA derived from T cells, B-cell-depleted T cells, or PBMCs. The dataset comprised deeply sampled blood TCRbeta repertoires from subjects exposed to, actively infected with, or recovered from COVID-19. A freely available public database, intended as a resource for researchers studying the immune response to SARS-CoV-2, is where the repertoires were released. The samples were drawn from two sources: the first 160 participants of the ongoing ImmuneRACE study, and fewer than 1,500 subjects contributed by 6 global collaborators. A de-identified subject ID, COVID-19 status, age in years and sex were almost always included in the sample metadata. Where available, HLA class I and class II types were taken from metadata supplied by the sample provider and were not determined by assay-based typing. Broad study findings and their caveats: The quantity of clinical and demographic metadata differed by source and by participant and was supplied without curation.

V is trimmed back by 3 bases and J by 5 bases, and the junction contains 8 bases that no gene match accounts for. For CDR1 and CDR2, the germline V gene lists SGHTA and FQGNSA. The CDR3 has 16 amino acids, counting the end cysteine and phenylalanine. Only the CDR3 part of the read is kept: 48 bases, read in frame from the first base. Participants in the prospective study were aged roughly 18 to 89 years, lived in about two dozen United States geographic areas, and enrolled through a virtual design. In the prospective study, cohorts were assigned on the basis of participant-reported clinical history obtained from a screening survey and a study questionnaire. Recovered participants in ImmuneRACE Cohort 3 were defined as having two consecutive negative NP/OP PCR tests, clearance from a healthcare professional, or resolution of symptoms. Each participant in the prospective study had whole blood, serum and a nasopharyngeal or oropharyngeal swab collected by mobile phlebotomists. Over a roughly 2-month period, participants in the prospective study had the option of providing additional blood draws and questionnaires. Before DNA extraction, prospective study blood samples were shipped either frozen or at room temperature.

This TCR came from a woman in her sixties who had recovered from COVID-19. Sequencing input: PBMCs or T cells enriched from blood (not recorded which). Rearrangement joined TRBV7-2 to TRBJ2-3; the junction holds 10 bases that match TRBD2. The CDR3 has the sequence CASSLGTSEGVDTQYF. The DNA sequence is TGTGCCAGCAGCTTGGGGACTAGCGAGGGAGTAGATACGCAGTATTTT.